Listed below are T cell receptor beta chains from one sample, sequenced in a study of blood T cell repertoires in COVID-19. Measured with immunoSEQ multiplex PCR; TCRdb has only the in-frame clones, and not every one. The sample holds roughly 30,000 clones; approximately 93% are singletons and the top ten take roughly 5%. Source material: peripheral blood. The receptors were gathered from a human donor in a cohort sampled during active COVID-19. The CDR3 runs from the conserved cysteine through the conserved F or W. The D gene is left open where the match is weak. Size is omitted from some rows. Given values are once, few, many or a class for expanded clones.

TRBD1 | TRBJ1-2 | - | TRBV18 | TGTGCCAGCTCACCACGGACAGGGGTCCATCTAGCTAACTATGGCTACACCTTC | CASSPRTGVHLANYGYTF
TRBD1 | TRBJ1-1 | - | TRBV27 | TGTGCCAGCAGTTCAGGACAGGAGAACACTGAAGCTTTCTTT | CASSSGQENTEAFF
- | TRBJ2-6 | - | TRBV9 | TGTGCCAGCAGCCCTCTTGGAGGTTCCTCTGGGGCCAACGTCCTGACTTTC | CASSPLGGSSGANVLTF
- | TRBJ1-5 | once | TRBV2 | TGTGCCAGCAGGGGTCAGGGTTACAATCAGCCCCAGCATTTT | CASRGQGYNQPQHF
TRBD1 | TRBJ1-2 | once | TRBV24-1 | TGTGCCACCAGTGATTCGGCCAGGGGGTATGGCTACACCTTC | CATSDSARGYGYTF
TRBD2 | TRBJ2-1 | - | TRBV29-1 | TGCAGCGTTGAAAATTTGGCGCGGGGGGGATACAATGAGCAGTTCTTC | CSVENLARGGYNEQFF
- | TRBJ1-6 | - | TRBV3-1/TRBV3-2 | TGTGCCAGCAGCCAAGATTCGGGGTATTCACCCCTCCACTTT | CASSQDSGYSPLHF
TRBD1 | TRBJ1-5 | - | TRBV4-1 | TGCGCCAGCAGCCGAGGCTTAGACAGGGATCAGCCCCAGCATTTT | CASSRGLDRDQPQHF
TRBD1 | TRBJ2-2 | - | TRBV7-8 | TGTGCCAGCAGCCTCGGACAGGGGAACACCGGGGAGCTGTTTTTT | CASSLGQGNTGELFF
- | TRBJ2-1 | - | TRBV11-3 | TGTGCCAGCAGTCCCCAGGGGCTAGCTTCCTACAATGAGCAGTTCTTC | CASSPQGLASYNEQFF
- | TRBJ2-7 | few | TRBV10-2 | TGCGCCAGCAGCGGCGACAGGTTCTACGAGCAGTACTTC | CASSGDRFYEQYF
TRBD1 | TRBJ2-7 | - | TRBV27 | TGTGCCAGCAATCCGGACAGGGGGAGCTCCTACGAGCAGTACTTC | CASNPDRGSSYEQYF
TRBD1 | TRBJ2-7 | - | TRBV10-1 | TGCGCCAGCAGTAATTCCGGGACAGATTACGAGCAGTACTTC | CASSNSGTDYEQYF
TRBD1 | TRBJ2-6 | - | TRBV7-9 | TGTGCCAGCAGCCAATTATCTAGGACAGGGTCTGGGGCCAACGTCCTGACTTTC | CASSQLSRTGSGANVLTF
TRBD2 | TRBJ2-3 | once | TRBV28 | TGTGCCAGCAGTGACCTCGAAGCGGGGGGTTCCCCGAGCACAGATACGCAGTATTTT | CASSDLEAGGSPSTDTQYF
- | TRBJ1-1 | - | TRBV6-5 | TGTGCCAGCAGGGAGGATTGGAACACTGAAGCTTTCTTT | CASREDWNTEAFF
TRBD1 | TRBJ2-1 | - | TRBV5-1 | TGCGCCAGCAGCATGGGACAGGGTAGGATAGATGAGCAGTTCTTC | CASSMGQGRIDEQFF
- | TRBJ2-6 | once | TRBV15 | TGTGCCACCAGCTCCCAACCGCCAGGATCGGACTCTGGGGCCAACGTCCTGACTTTC | CATSSQPPGSDSGANVLTF
- | TRBJ1-6 | - | TRBV21-1 | TGTGCCACCACCGACGACAGGCCGCGGAGGAATTCACCCCTCCACTTT | CATTDDRPRRNSPLHF
- | TRBJ1-5 | - | TRBV5-4 | TGTGCCAGCAGCACTACAGGGATCAATCAGCCCCAGCATTTT | CASSTTGINQPQHF
- | TRBJ1-2 | - | TRBV5-6 | TGTGCCAGCAGCTTAACGGGTGGCTACACCTTC | CASSLTGGYTF
TRBD1 | TRBJ1-2 | - | TRBV24-1 | TGTGCCACCAGTGATTACAGGGGGGATGGCTACACCTTC | CATSDYRGDGYTF
- | TRBJ1-5 | medium-sized | TRBV7-8 | TGTGACGCGAGGGTGGGGTCAGGTCTAGATCAGCCCCAGCATTTT | CDARVGSGLDQPQHF
TRBD2 | TRBJ2-3 | - | TRBV27 | TGTGCCAGCAGCCCGACTAGCGGGAGGGTTTACACAGATACGCAGTATTTT | CASSPTSGRVYTDTQYF
- | TRBJ2-3 | once | TRBV10-1 | TGCGCCAGCAGTGAGTTAGCGGTTAGCACAGATACGCAGTATTTT | CASSELAVSTDTQYF
- | TRBJ1-1 | - | TRBV14 | TGTGCCAGCAGCCCAGCCCCCGGCCGCGGCCATTGGACTGAAGCTTTCTTT | CASSPAPGRGHWTEAFF
TRBD1 | TRBJ1-5 | once | TRBV6-5 | TGTGCCAGCAGCTCTGGGACAGCTAGCAATCAGCCCCAGCATTTT | CASSSGTASNQPQHF
- | TRBJ2-1 | - | TRBV7-6 | TGTGCCAGCAGCTTGGGGGAGGTCGAAGGCTTCTACAATGAGCAGTTCTTC | CASSLGEVEGFYNEQFF
- | TRBJ2-2 | - | TRBV6-5 | TGTGCCAGCAATTGGGCTGACAACACCGGGGAGCTGTTTTTT | CASNWADNTGELFF
- | TRBJ1-1 | - | TRBV11-2 | TGTGCCAGCAGCTTCTCGGTACAGGGAGACACTGAAGCTTTCTTT | CASSFSVQGDTEAFF
- | TRBJ1-1 | - | TRBV10-3 | TGTGCCATCTCAGGGAACACTGAAGCTTTCTTT | CAISGNTEAFF
TRBD1 | TRBJ1-2 | - | TRBV27 | TGTGCCAGCAGTTCGGTCCAGGGGGGCTATGGCTACACCTTC | CASSSVQGGYGYTF
- | TRBJ1-2 | - | TRBV5-1 | TGCGCCAGCAGCTTACAACCAGACAGGTCCTCTGGCTACACCTTC | CASSLQPDRSSGYTF
TRBD1 | TRBJ1-1 | - | TRBV19 | TGTGCCAGTAGTATTAGAACAGGGGCGCCAACTGAAGCTTTCTTT | CASSIRTGAPTEAFF
- | TRBJ1-2 | - | TRBV19 | TGTGCCAGTAGTATAGCGAGGAACTATGGCTACACCTTC | CASSIARNYGYTF
- | TRBJ1-2 | - | TRBV19 | TGTGCCAGTAGTATCACTCCAGGGGACTATGGCTACACCTTC | CASSITPGDYGYTF
- | TRBJ1-2 | once | TRBV6-1 | TGTGCCAGCAGTGAACTGTCTGGGGGCGCGCAGGGCTACACCTTC | CASSELSGGAQGYTF
TRBD2 | TRBJ2-1 | - | TRBV5-5 | TGTGCCAGCATTAGCGGGTACAATGAGCAGTTCTTC | CASISGYNEQFF
- | TRBJ1-2 | once | TRBV24-1 | TGTGCCACCAGTGGACCCTACGCCCAGGGGACCATAGGAGCTAACTATGGCTACACCTTC | CATSGPYAQGTIGANYGYTF
- | TRBJ2-1 | - | TRBV4-1 | TGCGCCAGCAGCCCAAGGACAGTGTCCTACAATGAGCAGTTCTTC | CASSPRTVSYNEQFF
- | TRBJ2-2 | - | TRBV23-1 | TGCGCCAGCAGTCAATCGTCGCTACTAAGAACACTGAACACCGGGGAGCTGTTTTTT | CASSQSSLLRTLNTGELFF
- | TRBJ2-7 | - | TRBV29-1 | TGCAGCGTTGAAGGGGTCGGGACCTACGAGCAGTACTTC | CSVEGVGTYEQYF
- | TRBJ1-5 | - | TRBV2 | TGTGCCAGCAGTGAAGCGCTCAGGGATCAGCCCCAGCATTTT | CASSEALRDQPQHF
TRBD1 | TRBJ2-5 | once | TRBV13 | TGTGCCAGCAGCGCAGGGGGAGAGACCCAGTACTTC | CASSAGGETQYF
- | TRBJ2-1 | - | TRBV29-1 | TGCAGCGTTGACGGCAGGGGAAGAGGGTACAATGAGCAGTTCTTC | CSVDGRGRGYNEQFF
- | TRBJ2-7 | - | TRBV30 | TGTGCCTTGACACGTTCCTCCTACGAGCAGTACTTC | CALTRSSYEQYF
TRBD1 | TRBJ2-7 | - | TRBV29-1 | TGCAGCGTTAGATCAGGGGGACAGGGCTACGAGCAGTACTTC | CSVRSGGQGYEQYF
TRBD2 | TRBJ2-5 | - | TRBV20-1 | TGCAGTGCTAGTCCAGGCGGGACTAGCGCGCAAGAGACCCAGTACTTC | CSASPGGTSAQETQYF
TRBD2 | TRBJ2-1 | - | TRBV7-8 | TGTGCCAGCATCATGGGACTAGCGGGGAGGAACAATGAGCAGTTCTTC | CASIMGLAGRNNEQFF
- | TRBJ1-2 | once | TRBV11-2 | TGTGCCAGCAGCCCTCTCGTCTATGGCTACACCTTC | CASSPLVYGYTF
TRBD1 | TRBJ1-1 | - | TRBV27 | TGTGCCAGCAGTCCCTCCCAGGGGGGACGGGACACTGAAGCTTTCTTT | CASSPSQGGRDTEAFF
TRBD1 | TRBJ2-1 | - | TRBV5-6 | TGTGCCAGCAGCTTGGTGAGAGGGGGCCTCCAGTTCTTC | CASSLVRGGLQFF